These 28 T cell receptor beta chains share one sample of origin, sequenced in a study of immune evolution from preneoplasia to lung adenocarcinoma. The table came from immunoSEQ multiplex PCR; TCRdb's copy has only in-frame clones and leaves some out. The table records fewer than 4,000 clones, about 82% of them present only once. What was sequenced was FFPE minimally invasive lung adenocarcinoma tissue. These receptors all come from a person between 65 and 79 years old with lung adenocarcinoma.

The CDR3 is CASSHLSSPGLAESHTQYF. The CDR3 nucleotides are TGCGCCAGCAGCCACCTCTCCTCTCCGGGACTAGCAGAAAGTCATACGCAGTATTTT. V usage is TRBV4-1 and J usage is TRBJ2-3; 9 nucleotides match TRBD2. The CDR3 has 19 residues. CDR1 and CDR2 (germline): MGHRA, YSYEKL. Trimming cost V 3 bases and J 7 bases; bases outside gene matches: 20.

The chain recombines TRBV6-5 with TRBJ1-1; 8 positions agree with TRBD1. J was trimmed by 5 bases and V by 5 bases; bases with no gene match: 7. Germline CDR1 reads MNHEY; CDR2 reads SVGAGI. CDR3 length: 14 amino acids. CDR3 protein: CASSRTGTGTEAFF. CDR3 DNA sequence: TGTGCCAGCAGTCGGACAGGGACGGGTACTGAAGCTTTCTTT.

The chain joins TRBV30 to TRBJ1-2, with D perhaps TRBD1 (6 bases). The germline V and J ends were trimmed by 0 bases and 8 bases, with 13 bases remaining between them. The germline V gene has CDR1 GTSNPN and CDR2 SVGIG (reference sequence). The CDR3 has 13 amino acids. The CDR3 protein is CAWSVLGRGGYTF. As DNA, the CDR3 is TGTGCCTGGAGTGTACTTGGCAGGGGAGGCTACACCTTC.

The chain links TRBV5-1 to TRBJ1-1, with TRBD1 matching over 8 bases. The length of the CDR3 is 14 residues. After removal of 4 bases from V and 2 bases from J, the junction contained 4 bases not matched to a gene. Per the germline V gene, CDR1 is SGHRS and CDR2 is YFSETQ. The CDR3 nucleotides read TGCGCCAGCAGCCAGACAGGGGCCAACACTGAAGCTTTCTTT. Translating gives CASSQTGANTEAFF.

The rearrangement uses TRBV29-1 and TRBJ1-4, with 7 bases fitting TRBD1. Germline V gene lookup returns CDR1 SQVTM and CDR2 ANQGSEA. The CDR3 spans 15 residues. V trimming: 5 bases; J trimming: 4 bases; junction bases outside the gene matches: 10. The CDR3 DNA sequence: TGCAGCGTTTACCTCCGGGGACAGAGTAATGAAAAACTGTTTTTT. Its protein is CSVYLRGQSNEKLFF.

V and J are TRBV10-2 and TRBJ1-5; no definite D call. Germline V gene data show CDR1 as WSHSY and CDR2 as SAAADI. The CDR3 has 12 residues. The ends were cut back, 3 bases at V and 6 bases at J, with 6 bases in the middle. As DNA, the CDR3 is TGCGCCAGCAGTGATTACGGTCAGCCCCAGCATTTT. This gives the protein CASSDYGQPQHF.

The rearrangement joins TRBV19 to TRBJ2-7; D perhaps matches TRBD2 (6 bases). Looked up from germline, CDR1 is LNHDA and CDR2 is SQIVND (reference sequence). V was trimmed by 5 bases and J by 7 bases, leaving 18 bases between them. CDR3 length: 14 amino acids. CDR3 loop: CASSPSGPGEEQYF. CDR3 DNA: TGTGCCAGTAGTCCCAGCGGGCCCGGGGAAGAGCAGTACTTC.

J is TRBJ1-2 and V is TRBV19; TRBD1 might be the D (6 bases). Looked up from germline, CDR1 is LNHDA and CDR2 is SQIVND (reference sequence). The V gene lost 5 bases and the J gene lost 4 bases, with 20 bases spanning the gap. This CDR3 region has 16 residues. CDR3 loop: CASSPWGRGLGYGYTF. In DNA, the CDR3 is TGTGCCAGTAGTCCGTGGGGGCGGGGGCTAGGCTATGGCTACACCTTC.

The chain carries TRBV11-2 and TRBJ1-6; D not resolved. The ends were cut back, 5 bases at V and 7 bases at J, with 6 bases in the middle. Germline loops: CDR1 SGHAT, CDR2 FQNNGV. There are 12 residues in the CDR3. The CDR3 bases are TGTGCCAGCAGCGGAGAAAATTCACCCCTCCACTTT. Its translation: CASSGENSPLHF.

In the case of this clone: Germline is not matched at one junction end, which may reflect a read error. The same CDR3 can be traced to other DNA sequences in this sample. V gene TRBV14 combines with J gene TRBJ2-7; the D is unclear. Germline V gene lookup returns CDR1 SGHDN and CDR2 FVKESK. The CDR3 contains 13 residues. In DNA form, the CDR3 reads TGTGCCAGCAGCCAAGACCCTCACTACGAACAGTACTTC. This gives the protein CASSQDPHYEQYF.

J is TRBJ2-5 and V is TRBV29-1; perhaps D is TRBD1 or TRBD2 (7 bases each). The CDR3 totals 14 residues. V was trimmed by 7 bases and J by 11 bases, leaving 26 bases between them. Germline V gene sequence: CDR1 SQVTM, CDR2 ANQGSEA. The CDR3, as DNA: TGCAGCGGAACGCCAGGGGCAGGGGGGGCTGAGCAGTACTTC. Its protein product is CSGTPGAGGAEQYF. The complete variable domain, with remaining parts taken from reference TRBV29-1 and TRBJ2-5, reads SAVISQKPSRDICQRGTSLTIQCQVDSQVTMMFWYRQQPGQSLTLIATANQGSEATYESGFVIDKFPISRPNLTFSTLTVSNMSPEDSSIYLCSGTPGAGGAEQYFGPGTRLLVL.

The chain carries TRBV27 and TRBJ2-2; 9 positions agree with TRBD1. The CDR3 length is 15 residues. V lost 6 bases to trimming and J lost 6 bases; unmatched junction nucleotides: 8. The germline CDR1 and CDR2 sequences are MNHEY and SMNVEV (reference sequence). CDR3 in amino acids: CASRAGDRASGELFF. The CDR3 nucleotides are TGTGCCAGCAGAGCCGGGGACAGGGCTTCCGGGGAGCTGTTTTTT.

This clone occurred once. The chain carries TRBV7-2 and TRBJ2-3; tentatively, D is TRBD1 or TRBD2 (5 bases each). The CDR3 is 14 residues long. The germline CDR1 and CDR2 sequences are SGHTA and FQGNSA. V was trimmed by 5 bases and J by 2 bases, leaving 11 bases between them. This CDR3 reads CASSRDLSTDTQYF. CDR3 nucleotide sequence: TGTGCCAGCAGCCGGGACCTATCCACAGATACGCAGTATTTT.

The chain recombines TRBV27 with TRBJ2-7; 11 bases are shared with TRBD2. V was clipped by 6 bases and J by 5 bases; unmatched bases: 3. Germline V gene sequence: CDR1 MNHEY, CDR2 SMNVEV (reference sequence). This CDR3 has 13 amino acids. The CDR3 protein is CASRLAGEDEQYF. The CDR3 DNA reads as TGTGCCAGCAGACTAGCGGGAGAGGACGAGCAGTACTTC.

The V and J genes are TRBV5-1 and TRBJ2-5; 13 bases are a match to TRBD2. CDR3 size: 15 residues. Germline-derived CDR1 and CDR2 are SGHRS and YFSETQ. With 2 bases clipped from V and 5 bases from J, the junction kept 3 bases outside the gene matches. The CDR3, as DNA: TGCGCCAGCAGCTTCGGGACTAGCGGGATGGAGACCCAGTACTTC. Amino acid sequence: CASSFGTSGMETQYF.

This clone was detected a few times. This chain joins TRBV5-1 and TRBJ2-5; D unresolved. CDR3 length equals 12 residues. Germline CDR1 reads SGHRS; CDR2 reads YFSETQ. Trimming shortened V by 4 bases and J by 7 bases, and 11 bases separated the two germline ends. CDR3 loop: CASSPPGVTQYF. The CDR3 region has the DNA TGCGCCAGCAGCCCCCCCGGAGTGACCCAGTACTTC.

The chain uses TRBV11-2 and TRBJ1-5, with no clear D. Trimming removed 5 bases at V and 4 bases at J, with 15 bases between. In germline, CDR1 is SGHAT, CDR2 FQNNGV. The CDR3 is 15 residues long. CDR3 bases: TGTGCCAGCAGCCACTCTAACAGCGGGAATCAGCCCCAGCATTTT. Translated: CASSHSNSGNQPQHF. Complete variable domain (other parts from reference TRBV11-2 and TRBJ1-5): EAGVAQSPRYKIIEKRQSVAFWCNPISGHATLYWYQQILGQGPKLLIQFQNNGVVDDSQLPKDRFSAERLKGVDSTLKIQPAKLEDSAVYLCASSHSNSGNQPQHFGDGTRLSIL.

In its sample, this clone was seen a few times. The chain combines TRBV28 with TRBJ1-2, with a possible D match to TRBD1 (5 bases). The CDR3 extends over 13 amino acids. V lost 7 bases and J lost 3, with 12 bases in between. The germline V gene encodes CDR1 MDHEN and CDR2 SYDVKM. The CDR3 loop is CASNWGGDYGYTF. The CDR3 DNA is TGTGCCAGCAACTGGGGAGGGGACTATGGCTACACCTTC.

The chain is built from TRBV2 and TRBJ1-1; TRBD1 aligns across 9 bases. J lost 4 bases, V lost 8 bases, and 8 bases had no gene match. This CDR3 comprises 14 residues. Germline CDR1 is SNHLY and CDR2 is FYNNEI. The CDR3 here is CASGGTGLGTEAFF. CDR3 DNA sequence: TGTGCCAGCGGGGGGACAGGGTTAGGCACTGAAGCTTTCTTT.

The chain recombines TRBV2 with TRBJ2-1, with 9 bases lining up with TRBD2. CDR1 is SNHLY, CDR2 FYNNEI, per germline. Trimming removed 9 bases from V and 3 bases from J; junction bases left unmatched: 6. The CDR3 has 14 residues. The CDR3 spells CARSELAGYNEQFF. The CDR3 nucleotides read TGTGCCAGGTCGGAACTAGCGGGCTACAATGAGCAGTTCTTC.

The chain joins TRBV7-8 to TRBJ2-5, with 7 bases that match TRBD1. The length of the CDR3 is 16 residues. CDR1 and CDR2 (germline): SGHVS, FQNEAQ. V shed 5 bases, J shed 5 bases, and the junction held 14 bases outside the gene matches. The CDR3 is CASSSSQGTRTETQYF. The CDR3 coding sequence is TGTGCCAGCAGCAGCTCACAGGGGACACGAACGGAGACCCAGTACTTC.

V is TRBV7-9 and J is TRBJ1-4, with D unclear. The CDR3 runs 12 residues. Germline loops: CDR1 SEHNR, CDR2 FQNEAQ (reference sequence). The germline V and J ends were trimmed by 4 bases and 8 bases, with 8 bases remaining between them. The CDR3 loop is CASSSRTEKLFF. The CDR3 bases are TGTGCCAGCAGCTCCCGTACGGAAAAACTGTTTTTT.

V and J are TRBV5-1 and TRBJ1-4; D perhaps matches TRBD1 (5 bases). The CDR3 is 14 residues long. V lost 3 bases, J lost 4 bases, and 10 bases lay in between. Germline assignment: CDR1 SGHRS and CDR2 YFSETQ. CDR3 residues: CASSSSGGNEKLFF. The CDR3 DNA reads as TGCGCCAGCAGCTCCTCGGGGGGTAATGAAAAACTGTTTTTT.

V and J are TRBV6-1 and TRBJ2-1; 10 bases map to TRBD1. The germline CDR1 and CDR2 sequences are MNHNS and SASEGT. The CDR3 has 13 residues. The V and J ends lost 6 bases and 4 bases, in that order; junction bases with no gene match: 0. The CDR3 DNA reads as TGTGCCAGCAGGGACAGGGGGTACAATGAGCAGTTCTTC. Translating gives CASRDRGYNEQFF.

The V and J genes are TRBV5-1 and TRBJ2-7; 11 bases map to TRBD1. The CDR3 length is 17 residues. Germline-derived CDR1 and CDR2 are SGHRS and YFSETQ. The J segment lost 1 base and the V segment lost 2 bases, leaving 8 bases of the junction unmatched. CDR3 DNA: TGCGCCAGCAGCTTACCCGGGACAGGGGGTTTTTCCTACGAGCAGTACTTC. This translates into CASSLPGTGGFSYEQYF.

This clone was counted between two and nine times. This sequence joins TRBV19 and TRBJ1-2, with 7 bases aligning to TRBD1. Germline V lookup: CDR1 LNHDA, CDR2 SQIVND (reference sequence). The CDR3 loop spans 15 amino acids. With V trimmed by 0 bases and J by 2 bases, 3 bases remained unmatched. The CDR3 region is CASSIETGNNYGYTF. The CDR3 DNA is TGTGCCAGTAGTATAGAGACAGGGAACAACTATGGCTACACCTTC.

The chain links TRBV29-1 to TRBJ1-2, with 7 positions matching TRBD1. V gave up 7 bases and J gave up 7 bases; unmatched junction bases: 12. CDR3 length equals 13 residues. CDR1 and CDR2 from the germline V gene are SQVTM and ANQGSEA. The CDR3 DNA sequence: TGCAGCGCCGCATCAGACCGGGACAGTGGCTACACCTTC. Protein: CSAASDRDSGYTF.

The table lists this clone with a few counts. The V gene is TRBV7-2, the J gene TRBJ1-2; 7 bases are shared with TRBD1. The trim removed 5 bases at V and 7 bases at J, leaving 13 bases unmatched. The CDR3 runs 15 residues. Germline CDR1 is SGHTA and CDR2 is FQGNSA. CDR3 bases: TGTGCCAGCAGCAGACAGGGTTCGGGTGTGGGTGGCTACACCTTC. Protein: CASSRQGSGVGGYTF.